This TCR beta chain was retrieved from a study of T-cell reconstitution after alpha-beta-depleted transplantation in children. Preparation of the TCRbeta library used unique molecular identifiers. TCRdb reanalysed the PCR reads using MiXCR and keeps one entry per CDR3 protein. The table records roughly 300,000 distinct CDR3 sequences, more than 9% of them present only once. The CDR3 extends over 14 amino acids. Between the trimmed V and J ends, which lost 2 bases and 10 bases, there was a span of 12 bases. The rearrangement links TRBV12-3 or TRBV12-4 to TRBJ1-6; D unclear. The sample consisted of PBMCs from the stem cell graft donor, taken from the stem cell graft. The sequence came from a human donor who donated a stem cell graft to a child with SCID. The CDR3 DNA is TGTGCCAGCAGTTTACGTAGGCTTGAGTCACCCCTCCACTTT. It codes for CASSLRRLESPLHF.